This T cell receptor beta chain was observed in a study of blood T cell repertoires in COVID-19. Study context: Collection of acute and convalescent COVID-19 samples took place in the United States, Italy and Spain.

Seattle's enrolled individuals joined amid active infection and were then monitored longitudinally. This CDR3 spans 18 amino acids. Germline-derived CDR1 and CDR2 are LGHDT and YNNKEL (reference sequence). The V end lost 4 bases, the J end lost 0 bases, and 16 bases lay between the germline ends. As handled by the study authors: Cell counts per sample came from amplifying reference gene primers. Using immunoSEQ multiplex PCR, the repertoire was profiled, and TCRdb retains in-frame clones only, with some absent. V, J and clone size derive from that table, while D and trimming were established from the DNA sequence. Among approximately 190,000 clones listed, roughly 80% were seen once. This clone came up once.

The rearrangement links TRBV3-1 (or the pseudogene TRBV3-2) to TRBJ1-6, with D possibly TRBD1 on 6 matching bases. This TCR was sampled from a woman aged 55-70 years with COVID-19, enrolled during active disease. Sequencing was carried out using peripheral blood. This CDR3 is CASSRVRGASSYNSPLHF. CDR3 nucleotides: TGTGCCAGCAGCCGAGTACGGGGGGCGAGCTCCTATAATTCACCCCTCCACTTT.